This TCR beta chain was captured by sequencing in a study of post-analysis software for immune sequencing data. cDNA libraries of TCR beta carried unique molecular identifiers. Out of about 1 to 11 million T cells, about 520,000 cDNA molecules were generated. TCRdb called the PCR reads again in MiXCR, with one record for every CDR3 protein. The table shows around 710,000 distinct CDR3 sequences, with roughly 46% occurring only once. Study-level points and caveats: Patients had higher frequencies than controls of four to six TRBV segments, including TRBV5-6, TRBV5-1 and TRBV20-1.

As concerns this clonotype: No antigen is known for it. A read error may account for a junction end that differs from germline.

The CDR3 length is 16 residues. Germline CDR1 and CDR2: MNHNY and SVGAGI (reference sequence). The chain recombines TRBV6-6 with TRBJ2-7; D is perhaps TRBD1 (8 bases). Sequenced sample: blood. This TCR was recovered from a girl between 5 and 17 years old with multiple sclerosis. CDR3 loop: CTSSYGGQGAAYEQYF. DNA of the CDR3: TGTACCAGCAGTTACGGGGGGCAGGGGGCGGCATACGAGCAGTACTTC.